This T cell receptor beta chain was captured in a study of long-term antiretroviral therapy in people with HIV. On the study more broadly: It was about a decade after the earliest samples that the 2015 immediate-ART recommendation appeared. General observations from the study: Information on adherence to ART, viral resistance or therapy changes was unavailable.

Note on this clone: Its antigen remains unknown.

The immunoSEQ assay was v3.0, run at survey level. TCRdb keeps only in-frame clones here, not all; method: immunoSEQ multiplex PCR. The sample carries about 29,000 clones, more than 75% recorded once. The clonotype originates from a woman younger than 30 with HIV. The sample here was unsorted PBMCs, taken 0.5 years after starting antiretroviral therapy.

CDR3 amino acids: CASSLQGSSGANVLTF. CDR3 DNA: TGTGCCAGCTCACTACAGGGAAGCTCTGGGGCCAACGTCCTGACTTTC. The rearrangement uses TRBV18 and TRBJ2-6; a weak D match, TRBD1 (6 bases). Germline-derived CDR1 and CDR2 are KGHSH and LQKENI. V was pared by 4 bases and J by 0 bases, with 10 bases between. The CDR3 consists of 16 residues.